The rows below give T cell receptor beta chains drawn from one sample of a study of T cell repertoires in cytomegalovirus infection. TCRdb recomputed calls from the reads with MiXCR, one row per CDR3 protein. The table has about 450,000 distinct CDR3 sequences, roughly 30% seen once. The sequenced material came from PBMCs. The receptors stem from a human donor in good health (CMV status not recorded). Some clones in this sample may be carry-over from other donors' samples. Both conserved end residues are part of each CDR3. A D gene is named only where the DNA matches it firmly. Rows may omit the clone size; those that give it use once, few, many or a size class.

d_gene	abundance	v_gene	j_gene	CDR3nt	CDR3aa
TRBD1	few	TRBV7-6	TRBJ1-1	TGTGCCAGCAGCTTAGGCCCGATTGGGACAGGGGGGAACACTGAAGCTTTCTTT	CASSLGPIGTGGNTEAFF
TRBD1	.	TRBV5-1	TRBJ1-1	TGCGCCAGCAGCTTCGACAGGGGAGGTGGTGAAGCTTTCTTT	CASSFDRGGGEAFF
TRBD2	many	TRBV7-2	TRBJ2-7	TGTGCCAGCAGCTTAATCGTAGCGGGGGGTGTGACGTCCTACGAGCAGTACTTC	CASSLIVAGGVTSYEQYF
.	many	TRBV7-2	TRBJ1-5	TGTGCCAGCAGCTTCTCCCAGGGTGTTCAGCCCCAGCATTTT	CASSFSQGVQPQHF
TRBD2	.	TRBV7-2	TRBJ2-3	TGTGCCAGCAGCGAGGCACTAGCGGGGGTCCCTAGAGATACGCAGTATTTT	CASSEALAGVPRDTQYF
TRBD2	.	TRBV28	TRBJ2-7	TGTGCCAGCGGTTTATTGGCGGGGGGGCCTCTCCGCTACGAGCAGTACTTC	CASGLLAGGPLRYEQYF
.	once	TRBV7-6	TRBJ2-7	TGTGCAAGTTGCACGGACCGGCTTGGGCGAGAGCAGTACTTC	CASCTDRLGREQYF
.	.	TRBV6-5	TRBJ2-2	TGTGCCAGCAGCCAAGCCCAGAACACCGGGGAGCTGTTTTTT	CASSQAQNTGELFF
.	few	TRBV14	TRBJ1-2	TGTGCCAGCAGCCCCATTCGCTATGGCTACACCTTC	CASSPIRYGYTF
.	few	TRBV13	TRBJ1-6	TGTGCCAGCAGCTCCGACAGGAGCTCACCCCTCCACTTT	CASSSDRSSPLHF